This entry features one TCR beta chain sequence. The entry originates in a study of T-cell reconstitution after alpha-beta-depleted transplantation in children. A library of TCRbeta sequences, prepared with unique molecular identifiers, was generated. TCRdb re-called the PCR reads through MiXCR, storing one row per CDR3 protein. The sample has some 130,000 distinct CDR3 sequences, 9.5% to 10% seen once. Germline V gene lookup returns CDR1 MNHEY and CDR2 SVGAGI. The V segment lost 2 bases and the J segment 7 bases; nucleotides outside the gene matches: 7. The CDR3 sequence is 14 residues long. This TCR came from a girl under three years old who had a stem cell transplant for combined immunodeficiency, so the T cells may come from the graft donor. The chain carries TRBV6-5 and TRBJ2-5; 7 nucleotides match TRBD1. Sequencing used PBMCs, mostly from graft donor cells, obtained 180 days after TCRalphabeta/CD19-depleted stem cell transplant. The CDR3, as DNA: TGTGCCAGCAGTTACGGGGACAGTAGTGGGACCCAGTACTTC. Amino acids: CASSYGDSSGTQYF.